The TCR beta chain described here comes from a study of neurological immune-mediated disorders. Study-wide results and limits: HTLV-1-associated myelopathy showed the most TCR clonal expansion; multiple sclerosis the least, below healthy controls.

Germline CDR1 reads LNHDA; CDR2 reads SQIVND (reference sequence). The V end lost 5 bases, the J end lost 3 bases, and 16 bases lay between the germline ends. This CDR3 has 15 residues. Healthy control samples came from blood bank volunteers in Maryland, USA. 2 million unsorted PBMCs were stored in RNAlater at -80 °C before RNA extraction. The authors produced cDNA by 5'RACE using 10-nucleotide random UMIs. One entry per CDR3 protein, called by TCRdb with MiXCR from the 5' RACE reads. The sample holds around 78,000 distinct CDR3 sequences, 17% seen once. In regard to this clonotype: Its antigen is unidentified.

The sequence derives from a woman aged 40-49 years in good health. The chain links TRBV19 to TRBJ2-5, with D perhaps given as TRBD1 or TRBD2 (5 bases each). The specimen sequenced was PBMCs. This chain's CDR3 is CASSRGSGYEETQYF. The DNA of the CDR3 is TGTGCCAGTAGTCGGGGCTCGGGATACGAAGAGACCCAGTACTTC.